These T cell receptor beta chains were read from a single sample in a study of blood T cell repertoires in COVID-19. The table came from immunoSEQ multiplex PCR; TCRdb's copy has only in-frame clones and leaves some out. The profile covers some 160,000 clones, with approximately 90% appearing a single time and 10% taken by the ten largest. Sequenced material: peripheral blood. The receptors stem from a woman aged 70-85 years with COVID-19, enrolled during active disease. The CDR3 runs from the conserved cysteine through the conserved F or W. The order of the fields is CDR3 length, V gene, D gene, J gene, CDR3 protein. The D gene is left open where the match is weak.

14	TRBV5-1	TRBD1	TRBJ1-4	CASRPGTGNEKLFF
13	TRBV7-8	NA	TRBJ1-1	CASSFGRQSEAFF
13	TRBV2	NA	TRBJ2-2	CASRKTGTGELFF
15	TRBV6-1	TRBD1	TRBJ1-1	CASRRWGQGAVEAFF
13	TRBV5-6	NA	TRBJ1-6	CASSSTANSPLHF
13	TRBV19	NA	TRBJ1-4	CASSIAGDEKLFF
16	TRBV5-1	TRBD1	TRBJ1-4	CASSHGQGASNEKLFF
17	TRBV19	TRBD1	TRBJ1-3	CASSILTGARSGNTIYF
14	TRBV10-3	TRBD1	TRBJ2-3	CAISEAGGMDTQYF
16	TRBV19	NA	TRBJ1-3	CASSLPWRGTGNTIYF
13	TRBV18	TRBD2	TRBJ2-7	CASSPLAGGKQYF
16	TRBV5-1	TRBD1	TRBJ2-7	CASSRDRGALSYEQYF
15	TRBV5-1	NA	TRBJ1-2	CASSLGGGGADGYTF
21	TRBV18	TRBD2	TRBJ2-2	CASSPKNPSGGASANTGELFF
14	TRBV27	TRBD1	TRBJ2-1	CASSLGTVNNEQFF
15	TRBV9	NA	TRBJ1-2	CASSVGWQDSYGYTF
14	TRBV6-5	TRBD1	TRBJ1-6	CASWRDRGNSPLHF
15	TRBV5-5	TRBD2	TRBJ2-5	CASSTRTSGGYTQYF
15	TRBV7-3	TRBD1	TRBJ2-3	CASSREGQGYDTQYF
16	TRBV28	NA	TRBJ1-5	CASSFSGGGINQPQHF
16	TRBV28	NA	TRBJ1-6	CASSSQGLWVNSPLHF
15	TRBV5-6	NA	TRBJ1-3	CASSFDSYSGNTIYF
14	TRBV24-1	TRBD1	TRBJ2-5	CATRGQGWEETQYF
19	TRBV4-1	NA	TRBJ1-6	CASSLTPRGGSSYNSPLHF
14	TRBV30	TRBD2	TRBJ2-1	CAWSVRGGGNEQFF
13	TRBV30	TRBD1	TRBJ2-7	CAWSPGQNYEQYF
15	TRBV5-1	NA	TRBJ1-4	CASSLGGERRQKLFF
17	TRBV24-1	TRBD1	TRBJ1-5	CATTGGTGDDSNQPQHF
15	TRBV7-2	NA	TRBJ1-3	CASSLVSGSGNTIYF
14	TRBV24-1	NA	TRBJ2-1	CATATTSSYNEQFF
18	TRBV7-9	TRBD1	TRBJ2-2	CASSVTGTGGRVTGELFF
15	TRBV28	TRBD1	TRBJ1-2	CASSLFDRDDYGYTF
14	TRBV11-3	NA	TRBJ1-1	CASSSPTFDRPDRF
15	TRBV11-2	NA	TRBJ1-2	CASSLVVRGGYGYTF
15	TRBV19	NA	TRBJ2-7	CASSMSSPSPYEQYF
15	TRBV18	NA	TRBJ1-2	CASSGRTALGSGYTF